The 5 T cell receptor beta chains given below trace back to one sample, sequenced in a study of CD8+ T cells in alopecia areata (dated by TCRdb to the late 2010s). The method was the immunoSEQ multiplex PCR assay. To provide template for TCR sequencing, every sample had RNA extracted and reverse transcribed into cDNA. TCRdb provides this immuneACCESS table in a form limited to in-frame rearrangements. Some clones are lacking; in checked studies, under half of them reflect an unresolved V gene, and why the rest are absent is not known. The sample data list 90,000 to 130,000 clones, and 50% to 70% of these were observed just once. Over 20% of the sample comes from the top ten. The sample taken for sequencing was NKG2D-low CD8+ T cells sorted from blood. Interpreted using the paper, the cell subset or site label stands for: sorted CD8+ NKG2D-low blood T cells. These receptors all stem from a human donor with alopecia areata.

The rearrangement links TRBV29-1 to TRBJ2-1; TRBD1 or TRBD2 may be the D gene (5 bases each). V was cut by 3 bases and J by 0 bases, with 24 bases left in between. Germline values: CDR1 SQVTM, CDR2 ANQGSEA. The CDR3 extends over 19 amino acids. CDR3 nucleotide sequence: TGCAGCGTTGAGGGGACGCCCGGCCGAGCCCTGAGCTCCTACAATGAGCAGTTCTTC. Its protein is CSVEGTPGRALSSYNEQFF.

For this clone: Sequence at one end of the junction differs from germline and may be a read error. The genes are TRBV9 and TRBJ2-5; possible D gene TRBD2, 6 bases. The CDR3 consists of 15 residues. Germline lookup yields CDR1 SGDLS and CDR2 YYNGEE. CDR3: CASCVGGGTQETQYF. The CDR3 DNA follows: TGTGCCAGCTGCGTGGGAGGAGGAACCCAAGAGACCCAGTACTTC.

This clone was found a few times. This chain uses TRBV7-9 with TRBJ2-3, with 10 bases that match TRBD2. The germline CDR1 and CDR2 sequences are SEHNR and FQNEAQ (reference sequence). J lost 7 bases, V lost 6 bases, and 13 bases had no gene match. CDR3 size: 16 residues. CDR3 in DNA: TGTGCCAGCAGATCTCTAGCGGGAGTGGGTTCGAATACGCAGTATTTT. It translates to CASRSLAGVGSNTQYF. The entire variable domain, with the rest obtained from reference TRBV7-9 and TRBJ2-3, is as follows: DTGVSQNPRHKITKRGQNVTFRCDPISEHNRLYWYRQTLGQGPEFLTYFQNEAQLEKSRLLSDRFSAERPKGSFSTLEIQRTEQGDSAMYLCASRSLAGVGSNTQYFGPGTRLTVL.

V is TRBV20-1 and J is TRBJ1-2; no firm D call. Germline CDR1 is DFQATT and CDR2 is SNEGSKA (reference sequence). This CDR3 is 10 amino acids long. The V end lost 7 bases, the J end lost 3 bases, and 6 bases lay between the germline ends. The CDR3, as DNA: TGCAGTGTGATGGACTATGGCTACACCTTC. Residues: CSVMDYGYTF.

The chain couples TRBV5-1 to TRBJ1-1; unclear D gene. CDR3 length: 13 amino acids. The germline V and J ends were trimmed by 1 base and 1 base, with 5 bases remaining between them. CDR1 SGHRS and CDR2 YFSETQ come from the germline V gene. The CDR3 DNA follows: TGCGCCAGCAGCTTGTCCCAGAACACTGAAGCTTTCTTT. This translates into CASSLSQNTEAFF.